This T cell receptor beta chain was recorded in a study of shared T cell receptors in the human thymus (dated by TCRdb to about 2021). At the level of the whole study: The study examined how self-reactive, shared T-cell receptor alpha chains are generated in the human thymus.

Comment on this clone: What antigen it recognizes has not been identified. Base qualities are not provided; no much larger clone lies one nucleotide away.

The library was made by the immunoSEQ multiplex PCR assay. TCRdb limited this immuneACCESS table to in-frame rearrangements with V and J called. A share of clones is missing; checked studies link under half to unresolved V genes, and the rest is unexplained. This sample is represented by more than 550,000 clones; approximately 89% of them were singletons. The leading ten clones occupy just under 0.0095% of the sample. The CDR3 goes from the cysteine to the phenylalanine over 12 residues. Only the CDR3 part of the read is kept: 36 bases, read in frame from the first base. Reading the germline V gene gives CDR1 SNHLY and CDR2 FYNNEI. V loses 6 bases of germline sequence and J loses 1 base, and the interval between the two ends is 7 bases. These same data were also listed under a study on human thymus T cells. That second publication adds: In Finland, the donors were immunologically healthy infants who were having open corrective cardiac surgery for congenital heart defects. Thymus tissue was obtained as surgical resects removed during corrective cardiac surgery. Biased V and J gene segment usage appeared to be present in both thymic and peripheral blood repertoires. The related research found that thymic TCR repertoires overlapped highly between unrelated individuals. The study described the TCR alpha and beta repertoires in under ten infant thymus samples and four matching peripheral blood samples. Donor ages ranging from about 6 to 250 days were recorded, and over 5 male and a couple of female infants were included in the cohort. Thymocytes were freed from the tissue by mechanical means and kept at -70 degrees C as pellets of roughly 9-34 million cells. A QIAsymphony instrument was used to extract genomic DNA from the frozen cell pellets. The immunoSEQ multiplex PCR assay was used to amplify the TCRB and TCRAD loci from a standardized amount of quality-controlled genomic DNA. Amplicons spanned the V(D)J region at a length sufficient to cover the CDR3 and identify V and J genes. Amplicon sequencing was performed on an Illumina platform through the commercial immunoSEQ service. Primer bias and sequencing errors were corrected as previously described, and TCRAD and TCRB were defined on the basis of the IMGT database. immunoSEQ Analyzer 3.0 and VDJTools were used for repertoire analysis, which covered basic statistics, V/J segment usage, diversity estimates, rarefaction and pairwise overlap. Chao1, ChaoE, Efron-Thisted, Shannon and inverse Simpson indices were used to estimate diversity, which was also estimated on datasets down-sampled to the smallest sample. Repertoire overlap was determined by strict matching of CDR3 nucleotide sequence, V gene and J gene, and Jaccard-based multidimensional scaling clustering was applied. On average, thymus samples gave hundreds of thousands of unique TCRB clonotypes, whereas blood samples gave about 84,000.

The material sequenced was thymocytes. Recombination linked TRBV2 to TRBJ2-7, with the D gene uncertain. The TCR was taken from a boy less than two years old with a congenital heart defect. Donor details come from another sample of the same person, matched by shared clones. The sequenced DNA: TGTGCCAGCAGCGCGGAGTCCTACGAGCAGTACTTC. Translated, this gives CASSAESYEQYF.